What follows are 8 T cell receptor beta chains derived from one specimen sequenced in a study of Ad26.COV2.S vaccination and SARS-CoV-2 variants. Treatment in this sample: about 20 received Ad26.COV2.S at low or high dose, single or two shots; roughly five received placebo; per-sample allocation not given. Specimens were obtained on day 63 following the first vaccine or placebo injection. Sequenced by immunoSEQ multiplex PCR; TCRdb stores in-frame clones only, minus some. This repertoire shows approximately 410,000 clones, roughly 88% found once; its top ten account for roughly 4%. The sequenced sample was peripheral blood, obtained in a trial of Ad26.COV2.S vaccine versus placebo. These receptors were collected from a person aged 18-65 years who received the Ad26.COV2.S COVID-19 vaccine or a placebo.

V gene TRBV19 combines with J gene TRBJ1-4, with D possibly being TRBD1 (5 bases). V lost 7 bases, J lost 2 bases, and 17 bases lay in between. The V gene's germline CDR1 is LNHDA and CDR2 SQIVND (reference sequence). The length of the CDR3 is 16 residues. The CDR3 reads CASTPTDSITNEKLFF. CDR3 coding DNA: TGTGCCAGTACTCCCACCGACAGCATTACTAATGAAAAACTGTTTTTT.

This sequence joins TRBV5-5 and TRBJ1-2; 10 bases map to TRBD1. Trimming removed 7 bases from V and 0 bases from J; junction bases left unmatched: 9. The germline V gene encodes CDR1 SGHKS and CDR2 YYEKEE (reference sequence). The CDR3 spans 16 residues. The CDR3 spells CASHPGTGATNYGYTF. Here the CDR3 DNA reads TGTGCCAGCCACCCCGGGACAGGGGCCACTAACTATGGCTACACCTTC.

The chain combines TRBV14 with TRBJ2-7, with D possibly matching TRBD1 (5 bases). The CDR3 is made up of 15 amino acids. Trimming took 4 bases from V and 3 from J, leaving 16 bases between them. From germline, CDR1 is SGHDN and CDR2 FVKESK. The CDR3 protein is CASSRGRTADYEQYF. CDR3 bases: TGTGCCAGCAGCCGGGGCAGGACGGCTGACTACGAGCAGTACTTC.

V gene TRBV18 combines with J gene TRBJ2-1; no firm D call. Germline values: CDR1 KGHSH, CDR2 LQKENI. The CDR3 consists of 13 residues. Deletions cut 0 bases from V and 8 bases from J, with 8 bases between. CDR3 in DNA: TGTGCCAGCTCACCACCCTCAGCTTATGAGCAGTTCTTC. The encoded protein is CASSPPSAYEQFF.

V is TRBV21-1 and J is TRBJ1-5; the table gives TRBD1 as D, unverified against the DNA. TRBV21-1 is reported as a pseudogene. The length of the CDR3 is 17 residues. CDR3 protein: CASSKDWDRALDQPQHF. Here the CDR3 DNA reads TGTGCCAGCAGCAAAGATTGGGACAGGGCACTGGATCAGCCCCAGCATTTT.

The chain has TRBV7-9 and TRBJ2-1, with D perhaps matching TRBD2 (6 bases). The CDR3 sequence is 14 residues long. V was trimmed by 5 bases and J by 4 bases, leaving 12 bases between them. Germline V gene lookup returns CDR1 SEHNR and CDR2 FQNEAQ (reference sequence). CDR3 sequence (DNA): TGTGCCAGCAGCCGCTTCGCGGGGTACAATGAGCAGTTCTTC. Its translation is CASSRFAGYNEQFF.

In its sample, this clone was seen once. The chain has TRBV12-2 and TRBJ2-6. TRBV12-2 represents a pseudogene. This CDR3 is built from 15 residues. DNA for the CDR3: TGTGCAAGTCGCTTAGATCAGACCGGGGCCAACGTCCTGACTTTC. This codes for CASRLDQTGANVLTF.

The chain combines TRBV28 with TRBJ1-2; 9 bases fit TRBD1. With 0 bases clipped from V and 9 bases from J, the junction kept 20 bases outside the gene matches. CDR1 MDHEN and CDR2 SYDVKM come from the germline V gene. This CDR3 has 19 residues. In nucleotides, the CDR3 is TGTGCCAGCAGTTTATGGTCGTCGGGGGGACAGGGAATTAGGTCACGCTACACCTTC. Translating it yields CASSLWSSGGQGIRSRYTF.